What follows are 15 T cell receptor beta chains derived from one specimen sequenced in a study of technical replicates of blood from a handful of donors. Sequencing was performed with immunoSEQ multiplex PCR; in TCRdb, only in-frame clones are kept and a portion is missing. Of 75,000 to 90,000 clones listed, roughly 96% are singletons. The material sequenced was T cells isolated from PBMCs. Receptors originate from a human donor in good health.

The chain uses TRBV28 and TRBJ2-7; D gene uncertain. The CDR3 loop spans 13 amino acids. Germline CDR1 MDHEN, CDR2 SYDVKM. V lost 5 bases and J lost 5, with 13 bases in between. This CDR3 is CASSHLNVDEQYF. CDR3 coding DNA: TGTGCCAGCAGTCATCTCAACGTAGACGAGCAGTACTTC.

The rearrangement joins TRBV5-8 to TRBJ2-1, with unresolved D. V was trimmed by 2 bases and J by 0 bases, leaving 12 bases between them. The germline V gene has CDR1 SGHTS and CDR2 YDEGEE. This CDR3 contains 16 residues. In DNA, the CDR3 is TGTGCCAGCAGCTTCATGTATGAGAGCTCCTACAATGAGCAGTTCTTC. This translates into CASSFMYESSYNEQFF.

V usage is TRBV7-2 and J usage is TRBJ1-2; 8 positions agree with TRBD1. Trimming took 3 bases from V and 4 from J; bases not matched to a gene: 10. Germline lookup yields CDR1 SGHTA and CDR2 FQGNSA. The CDR3 runs 16 residues. The CDR3 reads CASSFIYQGATYGYTF. CDR3 bases: TGTGCCAGCAGCTTTATTTACCAGGGGGCGACCTATGGCTACACCTTC. Complete variable domain (other parts from reference TRBV7-2 and TRBJ1-2): GAGVSQSPSNKVTEKGKDVELRCDPISGHTALYWYRQSLGQGLEFLIYFQGNSAPDKSGLPSDRFSAERTGGSVSTLTIQRTQQEDSAVYLCASSFIYQGATYGYTFGSGTRLTVV.

With respect to this clone: The same CDR3 arises from other DNA sequences in this sample as well. This chain uses TRBV30 with TRBJ1-3; D gene ambiguous. This CDR3 spans 12 amino acids. V shed 0 bases and J shed 4 bases, with 4 bases lying between them. CDR1 GTSNPN and CDR2 SVGIG come from the germline V gene (reference sequence). CDR3 DNA: TGTGCCTGGAGTGTCCAAGGAAACACCATATATTTT. Its translation is CAWSVQGNTIYF.

This clone was counted a single time. The rearrangement joins TRBV9 to TRBJ2-3; no reliable D call. The CDR3 length is 13 residues. Germline assignment: CDR1 SGDLS and CDR2 YYNGEE. V was shortened by 10 bases and J by 0 bases, with 12 bases between the two germline ends. The CDR3 here is CASLSASTDTQYF. DNA for the CDR3: TGTGCCTCTCTATCCGCTAGCACAGATACGCAGTATTTT.

This chain uses TRBV7-9 with TRBJ2-3; possibly TRBD1 for D (5 bases). The CDR3 loop spans 17 amino acids. Germline CDR1 and CDR2: SEHNR and FQNEAQ (reference sequence). Trimming cost V 3 bases and J 0 bases, with 16 bases left between them. CDR3 amino acids: CASSFFSGSFSTDTQYF. The CDR3 bases are TGTGCCAGCAGCTTTTTCTCAGGGTCTTTTAGCACAGATACGCAGTATTTT.

V and J are TRBV7-3 and TRBJ2-3, with 8 bases that match TRBD2. This CDR3 comprises 15 residues. In germline, CDR1 is SGHTA, CDR2 FQGTGA. Unmatched junction bases numbered 7, after V lost 2 bases and J lost 6 bases. CDR3 sequence: CASSLGTSFGDTQYF. CDR3 bases: TGTGCCAGCAGCTTAGGGACTAGTTTTGGGGATACGCAGTATTTT.

This chain links TRBV6-5 with TRBJ2-1; the D gene is possibly TRBD2 (5 bases). Germline CDR1 MNHEY, CDR2 SVGAGI. The V end was cut by 6 bases, the J end by 0 bases, with 9 bases between. The CDR3 has 14 residues. The CDR3, as DNA: TGTGCCAGCAGAGCCAGCGGCTCCTACAATGAGCAGTTCTTC. Its protein product is CASRASGSYNEQFF.

The V and J genes are TRBV4-3 and TRBJ2-7; 8 nucleotides match TRBD2. CDR3 length: 17 residues. J lost 3 bases, V lost 0 bases, and 10 bases had no gene match. Germline V gives CDR1 LGHNA, CDR2 YSLEER. The CDR3 sequence is CASSQDLGGTSGYEQYF. CDR3 in DNA: TGCGCCAGCAGCCAAGATTTAGGCGGGACTAGTGGCTACGAGCAGTACTTC.

The J gene is TRBJ1-2, the V gene TRBV6-1; no firm D call. With 6 bases removed from V and 3 bases from J, the gap between germline ends came to 11 bases. Germline V lookup: CDR1 MNHNS, CDR2 SASEGT. The CDR3 spans 13 residues. CDR3 protein: CASRPRNYYGYTF. As DNA, the CDR3 is TGTGCCAGCAGGCCAAGAAACTACTATGGCTACACCTTC.

The V call is TRBV28, the J call TRBJ2-2, with a possible D match to TRBD1 (6 bases). This CDR3 region has 13 residues. Germline lookup yields CDR1 MDHEN and CDR2 SYDVKM. Trimming took off 7 bases at V and 1 base at J, with 7 bases between the two ends. CDR3 nucleotides: TGTGCCAGCACAGGGGAGAACACCGGGGAGCTGTTTTTT. Translated, it gives CASTGENTGELFF.

V usage is TRBV7-4 and J usage is TRBJ2-7; 14 nucleotides match TRBD2. This CDR3 spans 17 amino acids. V trimming: 5 bases; J trimming: 5 bases; junction bases outside the gene matches: 11. The germline CDR1 and CDR2 sequences are SGHVT and SQSDAQ. CDR3 in amino acids: CASSPRLAGGLRDEQYF. For the CDR3, the DNA is TGTGCCAGCAGCCCCCGACTAGCGGGAGGGCTGAGGGACGAGCAGTACTTC.

J is TRBJ1-1 and V is TRBV7-8; tentative D call: TRBD1 (6 bases). CDR3 length: 15 residues. Germline-derived CDR1 and CDR2 are SGHVS and FQNEAQ. V lost 5 bases to trimming and J lost 5 bases, with 18 bases between them. The CDR3 region has the DNA TGTGCCAGCAGCGTCCGGGGGGGCGCCGCGACTGAAGCTTTCTTT. Amino acids: CASSVRGGAATEAFF.

This chain connects TRBV4-3 to TRBJ2-5, with TRBD1 matching 9 bases. CDR1 is LGHNA and CDR2 is YSLEER in the germline V gene. The CDR3 consists of 16 residues. Losses at the gene ends were 0 bases for V and 4 bases for J; bases not matched to a gene: 6. The CDR3 coding sequence is TGCGCCAGCAGCCAAGATGTGGGACAGGGAGGAGAGACCCAGTACTTC. This translates into CASSQDVGQGGETQYF.

The V gene is TRBV5-6, the J gene TRBJ2-7; 10 nucleotides agree with TRBD1. CDR3 length: 15 amino acids. The V gene's germline CDR1 is SGHDT and CDR2 YYEEEE. V shed 4 bases and J 4 bases; nucleotides not matched to a gene: 8. The CDR3 sequence is CASSLPGQGRYEQYF. Written as DNA, the CDR3 is TGTGCCAGCAGCCTACCGGGACAGGGGAGGTACGAGCAGTACTTC.